This T cell receptor (beta chain) was identified during a study of cytomegalovirus exposure and HLA in healthy donors. Study-level information: Genotyping showed roughly 83% of a few hundred donors falling in the Caucasian-associated ancestry cluster. Findings and caveats of the study: Reportedly, diagnosis of cytomegalovirus status by the classifier showed high specificity and sensitivity. Indistinguishability led to the exclusion of some V segments, TRBV6-2 and TRBV6-3 included.

The PCR used 60 Vbeta and 13 Jbeta primers. TCRdb keeps only in-frame clones here, not all; method: immunoSEQ multiplex PCR. This repertoire shows 100,000 or so clones, 76% found once; its top ten account for around 5.3%. Points on this clone: No antigen is known for it.

The germline CDR1 and CDR2 sequences are GTSNPN and SVGIG (reference sequence). With 3 bases clipped from V and 4 bases from J, the junction kept 5 bases outside the gene matches. The CDR3 has 14 amino acids. V and J are TRBV30 and TRBJ2-2; 7 nucleotides line up with TRBD1. This clonotype originated in a man aged 30-40 years in good health and CMV-seropositive. The sample taken for sequencing was PBMCs. CDR3 amino acids: CAWSPGQLTGELFF. For the CDR3, the DNA is TGTGCCTGGAGCCCGGGACAGCTCACCGGGGAGCTGTTTTTT.